These 14 T cell receptor beta chains were sequenced from one sample in a study of T cell repertoires in cytomegalovirus infection. TCRdb re-derived calls from the reads in MiXCR, one entry per CDR3 protein. The sample shows more than 250,000 distinct CDR3 sequences, roughly 25% of them seen only once. Antigen specificity for these receptors is unknown. The sample consisted of cultured PBMCs, taken from culture after CMV antigen stimulation. The receptors originated from a human donor in good health (CMV status not recorded). Some clones in this sample may be carry-over from other donors' samples.

The V gene is TRBV7-2, the J gene TRBJ2-2, with 11 bases identical to TRBD1. V dropped 5 bases and J dropped 6; count of bases not matched to a gene: 2. The CDR3 sequence is 14 residues long. Germline loops: CDR1 SGHTA, CDR2 FQGNSA. CDR3 sequence: CASSRDRGSGELFF. The CDR3 nucleotides read TGTGCCAGCAGCCGGGACAGGGGGTCCGGGGAGCTGTTTTTT.

This clonotype showed up just a few times. This rearrangement joins TRBV10-3 to TRBJ2-7; possibly TRBD1 for D (6 bases). Trimming shortened V by 2 bases and J by 0 bases, and 17 bases separated the two germline ends. This CDR3 region has 17 residues. CDR1 and CDR2 from the germline V gene are ENHRY and SYGVKD. For the CDR3, the DNA is TGTGCCATCAGTGAGGTGGTCGGGACACCAACCTCCTACGAGCAGTACTTC. As protein: CAISEVVGTPTSYEQYF.

This clonotype was counted many times. This rearrangement joins TRBV6-2 or TRBV6-3 to TRBJ2-3, with D unclear. The CDR3 totals 14 residues. With 8 bases removed from V and 2 bases from J, the gap between germline ends came to 14 bases. Germline CDR1 MNHEY, CDR2 SVGEGT. The CDR3 protein is CASETWTATDTQYF. As DNA, the CDR3 is TGTGCCAGCGAAACCTGGACGGCCACAGATACGCAGTATTTT.

This clonotype was observed a few times. The chain recombines TRBV6-6 with TRBJ1-4, with a weak D call TRBD1 (5 bases). Germline V gene lookup returns CDR1 MNHNY and CDR2 SVGAGI (reference sequence). This CDR3 spans 16 amino acids. V was trimmed by 2 bases and J by 0 bases, leaving 10 bases between them. CDR3 sequence (DNA): TGTGCCAGCAGTTACCCCAGGGCAGCAACTAATGAAAAACTGTTTTTT. Translated: CASSYPRAATNEKLFF.

V usage is TRBV6-5 and J usage is TRBJ1-5; D may be TRBD1 (6 bases). Germline V gives CDR1 MNHEY, CDR2 SVGAGI. CDR3 length: 15 amino acids. Trimming shortened V by 6 bases and J by 0 bases, and 12 bases separated the two germline ends. CDR3 residues: CASREDSYSNQPQHF. In DNA, the CDR3 is TGTGCCAGCAGGGAGGACAGCTATAGCAATCAGCCCCAGCATTTT.

This clonotype was observed once. CDR3 sequence (DNA): TGCAGCGTAAGACTAGCGGGGAGTTACGAGCAGTACGTC. Translating gives CSVRLAGSYEQYV. This rearrangement joins TRBV29-1 to TRBJ2-7, with 11 bases aligning to TRBD2. V was pared by 6 bases and J by 4 bases, with 5 bases of the junction left unmatched. The CDR3 extends over 13 amino acids. Germline values: CDR1 SQVTM, CDR2 ANQGSEA.

The sample holds many counts of this clonotype. The chain couples TRBV7-2 to TRBJ2-3, with 7 bases that match TRBD2. With 1 base clipped from V and 3 bases from J, the junction kept 4 bases outside the gene matches. Germline V gives CDR1 SGHTA, CDR2 FQGNSA. The CDR3 covers 15 residues. The CDR3 loop is CASSLGGRGTDTQYF. The CDR3 DNA reads as TGTGCCAGCAGCTTAGGCGGGAGAGGGACAGATACGCAGTATTTT.

In its sample, this clonotype was seen many times. The chain carries TRBV7-9 and TRBJ1-2; weak D call: TRBD1 (5 bases). The germline V gene encodes CDR1 SEHNR and CDR2 FQNEAQ (reference sequence). CDR3 length: 15 amino acids. Trimming pared 5 bases from V and 3 bases from J, leaving 16 bases between. CDR3 amino acids: CASSPGTLVDYGYTF. The CDR3 region has the DNA TGTGCCAGCAGCCCAGGGACTCTCGTGGACTATGGCTACACCTTC.

At least ten counts were recorded for this clonotype. The CDR3 DNA reads TGTGCCAGCAGCTTAGTTGGGGTGAATGAGCAGTTCTTC. It specifies CASSLVGVNEQFF. V usage is TRBV7-2 and J usage is TRBJ2-1; no clear D gene. The CDR3 extends over 13 amino acids. Trimming shortened V by 1 base and J by 7 bases, and 8 bases separated the two germline ends. Germline values: CDR1 SGHTA, CDR2 FQGNSA.

The gene calls are TRBV27 and TRBJ1-5, with D unresolved. Germline lookup yields CDR1 MNHEY and CDR2 SMNVEV (reference sequence). The CDR3 has 18 amino acids. Trimming took 4 bases from V and 6 from J, leaving 25 bases between them. The DNA for the CDR3 is TGTGCCAGCAGTTCCGCGCTGTCTCGGGGTACCGGTATTCAGCCCCAGCATTTT. It specifies CASSSALSRGTGIQPQHF.

The V call is TRBV11-2, the J call TRBJ2-5, with D possibly called TRBD1 or TRBD2 (6 bases each). The CDR3 runs 15 residues. Germline V lookup: CDR1 SGHAT, CDR2 FQNNGV. V gave up 0 bases and J gave up 5 bases, with 13 bases separating them. CDR3 nucleotide sequence: TGTGCCAGCAGCTTAGATCCGTTAGGGGGGGAGACCCAGTACTTC. Encoded protein: CASSLDPLGGETQYF.

This clonotype was detected only a few times. The chain couples TRBV6-2 or TRBV6-3 to TRBJ2-1; D is unresolved. V lost 5 bases and J lost 5, with 16 bases in between. In germline, CDR1 is MNHEY, CDR2 SVGEGT. The CDR3 is 15 residues long. The CDR3 spells CASSPLWLENNEQFF. CDR3 bases: TGTGCCAGCAGTCCCCTCTGGCTGGAGAACAATGAGCAGTTCTTC.

This clonotype was counted between two and nine times. This sequence joins TRBV12-3 or TRBV12-4 and TRBJ2-1; no reliable D call. The CDR3 consists of 13 residues. Trimming took 8 bases from V and 9 from J, leaving 17 bases between them. The CDR3 coding sequence is TGTGCCAGCTGTCGGGTTGGTCAGCTTGAGCAGTTCTTC. This gives the protein CASCRVGQLEQFF.

This clonotype occurred a few times. V is TRBV2 and J is TRBJ1-4, with unresolved D. This CDR3 has 13 residues. The germline V gene has CDR1 SNHLY and CDR2 FYNNEI. Trimming removed 8 bases from V and 5 bases from J, with 12 bases in between. CDR3 nucleotide sequence: TGTGCCAGCCAGGACGGAAGCAATGAAAAACTGTTTTTT. The encoded protein is CASQDGSNEKLFF.